This T cell receptor beta chain is drawn from a study of siplizumab effects on memory and regulatory T cells. Germline V gene sequence: CDR1 LNHDA, CDR2 SQIVND (reference sequence). V trimming: 4 bases; J trimming: 6 bases; junction bases outside the gene matches: 8. The CDR3 covers 15 residues. General study results and limits: Proliferating Tregs taken from siplizumab cultures were not shown to have a confirmed suppressive function. The authors mapped only a minor fraction of alloreactive clones to unstimulated subsets.

To note about this clone: Its antigen is undetermined.

Per-sample assaying covered 10^5 or so TCR templates. Clones were sequenced by immunoSEQ multiplex PCR, and TCRdb holds only the in-frame ones, with some missing. Altogether about 100,000 clones are present, approximately 92% being singletons, with the ten largest covering roughly 0.16%. This sequence originates from a human donor in good health. The sequencing sample was made of CD4+ T cells sorted from blood. V is TRBV19 and J is TRBJ2-7; 11 bases fit TRBD1. CDR3 in DNA: TGTGCCAGTAGTACCCGCCAGGGACAGGGGGGCGAGCAGTACTTC. It yields the protein CASSTRQGQGGEQYF.